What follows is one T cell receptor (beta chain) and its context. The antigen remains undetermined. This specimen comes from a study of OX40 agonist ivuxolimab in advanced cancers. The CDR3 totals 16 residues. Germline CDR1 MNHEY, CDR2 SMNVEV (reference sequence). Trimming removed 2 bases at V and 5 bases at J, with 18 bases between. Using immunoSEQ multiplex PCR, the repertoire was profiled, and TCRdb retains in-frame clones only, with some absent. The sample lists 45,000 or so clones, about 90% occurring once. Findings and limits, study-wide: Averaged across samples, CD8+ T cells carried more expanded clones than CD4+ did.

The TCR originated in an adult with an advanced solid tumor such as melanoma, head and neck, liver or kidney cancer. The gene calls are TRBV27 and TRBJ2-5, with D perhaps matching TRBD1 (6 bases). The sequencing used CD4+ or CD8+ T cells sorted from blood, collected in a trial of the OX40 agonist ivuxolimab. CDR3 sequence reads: CASSLNSNGRGETQYF. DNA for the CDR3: TGTGCCAGCAGTTTAAACTCGAACGGCAGGGGCGAGACCCAGTACTTC.